This entry lists 30 T cell receptor beta chains sequenced from one sample in a study of cytomegalovirus exposure and HLA in healthy donors (dated by TCRdb to the late 2010s). Libraries were constructed by the immunoSEQ multiplex PCR assay. The table comes from immuneACCESS by way of TCRdb, which keeps in-frame sequences with V and J called. Part of the clones is missing from these tables; in studies checked, under half for an unresolved V gene and the rest for unknown reasons. This sample has around 220,000 clones in its table, and approximately 88% of those were observed once. More than 12% of the sample is in the top ten clones. Sequencing was performed on PBMCs. The source is a woman aged 25 to 39 in good health and CMV-seropositive.

The chain carries TRBV19 and TRBJ2-4; D remains ambiguous. This CDR3 has 15 residues. Germline lookup yields CDR1 LNHDA and CDR2 SQIVND (reference sequence). The V end lost 6 bases, the J end lost 0 bases, and 12 bases lay between the germline ends. CDR3 DNA: TGTGCCAGTAGAGTAAAGCCCTTAGCCAAAAACATTCAGTACTTC. As protein: CASRVKPLAKNIQYF. Filled out from reference TRBV19 and TRBJ2-4, the complete variable domain reads DGGITQSPKYLFRKEGQNVTLSCEQNLNHDAMYWYRQDPGQGLRLIYYSQIVNDFQKGDIAEGYSVSREKKESFPLTVTSAQKNPTAFYLCASRVKPLAKNIQYFGAGTRLSVL.

The gene calls are TRBV30 and TRBJ2-3; D may be TRBD2 (5 bases). V dropped 3 bases and J dropped 7 bases, with 17 bases sitting between them. This CDR3 spans 14 amino acids. Per the germline V gene, CDR1 is GTSNPN and CDR2 is SVGIG (reference sequence). CDR3 DNA sequence: TGTGCCTGGAGGGGCTTTAGCGTCCTCAATACGCAGTATTTT. It is translated as CAWRGFSVLNTQYF.

The J gene is TRBJ2-7, the V gene TRBV6-1, with TRBD2 matching 8 bases. The V and J ends lost 6 bases and 0 bases, in that order; junction bases with no gene match: 7. CDR3 length: 15 amino acids. The germline CDR1 and CDR2 sequences are MNHNS and SASEGT. The DNA for the CDR3 is TGTGCCAGCAGACCGTTCAGCGGGAGCTCCTACGAGCAGTACTTC. Its protein is CASRPFSGSSYEQYF.

This chain uses TRBV27 with TRBJ1-1, with TRBD1 as a possible D gene (5 bases). The CDR3 runs to 14 residues. V lost 5 bases and J 3 bases, leaving 13 bases between the germline ends. From germline, CDR1 is MNHEY and CDR2 SMNVEV (reference sequence). CDR3 bases: TGTGCCAGCAGTCCAGCGGGACGGGACACTGAAGCTTTCTTT. This encodes CASSPAGRDTEAFF.

V and J are TRBV18 and TRBJ1-2, with a tentative D call TRBD1 (6 bases). CDR3 length equals 18 residues. V lost 6 bases and J lost 0, with 23 bases in between. Germline loops: CDR1 KGHSH, CDR2 LQKENI. CDR3 in DNA: TGTGCCAGCTCTCTCCCCTGGTTGACAGAGGGGGCTAACTATGGCTACACCTTC. Residues: CASSLPWLTEGANYGYTF.

The chain uses TRBV4-1 and TRBJ2-1, with 7 nucleotides matching TRBD2. Germline CDR1 reads MGHRA; CDR2 reads YSYEKL. The CDR3 covers 17 residues. V lost 4 bases to trimming and J lost 4 bases; unmatched junction nucleotides: 13. The DNA for the CDR3 is TGCGCCAGCAGCCCCCGGGAGGCGGGTACTTTATACAATGAGCAGTTCTTC. Amino acid sequence: CASSPREAGTLYNEQFF.

This rearrangement joins TRBV11-2 to TRBJ2-7; 8 bases line up with TRBD2. The trim removed 6 bases at V and 0 bases at J, leaving 4 bases unmatched. The germline V gene encodes CDR1 SGHAT and CDR2 FQNNGV. CDR3 length: 14 residues. The CDR3 spells CASRPAGASYEQYF. The DNA for the CDR3 is TGTGCCAGCAGACCAGCGGGAGCCTCCTACGAGCAGTACTTC.

This chain uses TRBV18 with TRBJ1-1, with TRBD1 identical over 7 bases. V gave up 6 bases and J gave up 5 bases; unmatched junction bases: 9. From germline, CDR1 is KGHSH and CDR2 LQKENI. This CDR3 contains 14 residues. Here the CDR3 DNA reads TGTGCCAGCTCCACAAACAGGGGTGGTACTGAAGCTTTCTTT. It codes for CASSTNRGGTEAFF.

The chain uses TRBV30 and TRBJ2-7; D tentatively fits TRBD1 or TRBD2 (5 bases each). Germline V gene lookup returns CDR1 GTSNPN and CDR2 SVGIG (reference sequence). The CDR3 runs 13 residues. V was pared by 4 bases and J by 2 bases, with 12 bases between. For the CDR3, the DNA is TGTGCCTGGAAGGGACCTTGGACCTACGAGCAGTACTTC. As protein: CAWKGPWTYEQYF.

This clone was found once. The chain recombines TRBV30 with TRBJ2-6; D is possibly TRBD1 or TRBD2 (6 bases each). The V end lost 1 base, the J end lost 0 bases, and 10 bases lay between the germline ends. Germline V gene sequence: CDR1 GTSNPN, CDR2 SVGIG (reference sequence). This CDR3 region has 16 residues. This CDR3 is CAWSGGANSGANVLTF. In nucleotides, the CDR3 is TGTGCCTGGAGTGGGGGGGCGAACTCTGGGGCCAACGTCCTGACTTTC.

The chain employs TRBV27 and TRBJ1-2, with TRBD1 matching over 8 bases. CDR1 and CDR2 from the germline V gene are MNHEY and SMNVEV (reference sequence). The J segment lost 2 bases and the V segment lost 6 bases, leaving 2 bases of the junction unmatched. This CDR3 has 13 residues. The CDR3 spells CASRQGVNYGYTF. CDR3 DNA: TGTGCCAGCAGACAGGGGGTCAACTATGGCTACACCTTC.

The chain is built from TRBV13 and TRBJ2-7; 11 nucleotides agree with TRBD2. The CDR3 loop spans 17 amino acids. Germline assignment: CDR1 PRHDT and CDR2 FYEKMQ (reference sequence). Germline trimming cut 1 base from V and 4 bases from J; bases unmatched to any gene: 9. DNA for the CDR3: TGTGCCAGCAGCTTAGCTGGTAGCGGGAGGGCCCGGTACGAGCAGTACTTC. Translation: CASSLAGSGRARYEQYF.

V and J are TRBV28 and TRBJ2-5; 7 bases are a match to TRBD1. Losses at the gene ends were 2 bases for V and 4 bases for J; bases not matched to a gene: 7. Per germline, CDR1 MDHEN and CDR2 SYDVKM. The CDR3 length is 15 residues. In nucleotides, the CDR3 is TGTGCCAGCAGTTTAAGACAGGGTAACAGAGAGACCCAGTACTTC. Translated: CASSLRQGNRETQYF.

This chain links TRBV2 with TRBJ2-1; the match to TRBD2 covers 9 bases. The CDR3 spans 14 residues. V was clipped by 4 bases and J by 6 bases; unmatched bases: 4. In germline, CDR1 is SNHLY, CDR2 FYNNEI. The CDR3 spells CASSVSTSGNEQFF. The DNA of the CDR3 is TGTGCCAGCAGTGTATCGACTAGCGGCAATGAGCAGTTCTTC.

With respect to this clone: The sample has other DNA sequences that encode this CDR3 too. This chain uses TRBV30 with TRBJ2-5; D gene ambiguous. V was pared by 0 bases and J by 4 bases, with 3 bases between. This CDR3 comprises 11 residues. Germline-derived CDR1 and CDR2 are GTSNPN and SVGIG (reference sequence). The CDR3 loop reads CAWSVTETQYF. The CDR3 DNA reads TGTGCCTGGAGTGTGACAGAGACCCAGTACTTC.

This rearrangement joins TRBV28 to TRBJ1-4; D is perhaps TRBD1 (6 bases). The CDR3 runs to 14 residues. Germline V gene data show CDR1 as MDHEN and CDR2 as SYDVKM. With 3 bases removed from V and 11 bases from J, the gap between germline ends came to 16 bases. The CDR3 nucleotides are TGTGCCAGCAGTTTCAGGGGTACTCCCCGTAAACTGTTTTTT. This codes for CASSFRGTPRKLFF.

The CDR3 protein is CASSPGAGYTDTQYF. As DNA, the CDR3 is TGTGCCAGCAGCCCCGGAGCGGGTTACACAGATACGCAGTATTTT. V and J are TRBV4-2 and TRBJ2-3; possibly TRBD2 for D (6 bases). CDR1 is LGHNA and CDR2 is YNFKEQ in the germline V gene. V lost 4 bases and J 2 bases, leaving 13 bases between the germline ends. The CDR3 spans 15 residues.

V gene TRBV7-3 combines with J gene TRBJ2-3; no firm D call. The germline V gene encodes CDR1 SGHTA and CDR2 FQGTGA. V shed 2 bases and J shed 3 bases, with 6 bases lying between them. The CDR3 sequence is 13 residues long. As DNA, the CDR3 is TGTGCCAGCAGCTTACTACGGACAGATACGCAGTATTTT. Translated: CASSLLRTDTQYF.

CDR3 nucleotide sequence: TGTGCCAGCAGCCGGGACAGGGGAGAAAAGTACCAAGAGACCCAGTACTTC. It codes for CASSRDRGEKYQETQYF. The chain recombines TRBV7-6 with TRBJ2-5; 10 nucleotides agree with TRBD1. The CDR3 spans 17 residues. J was trimmed by 0 bases and V by 5 bases; bases with no gene match: 9. Germline loops: CDR1 SGHVS, CDR2 FNYEAQ.

The chain couples TRBV6-1 to TRBJ1-5; D may be TRBD1 (5 bases). V was cut by 6 bases and J by 3 bases, with 15 bases left in between. The CDR3 spans 15 residues. CDR1 MNHNS and CDR2 SASEGT come from the germline V gene. The CDR3 is CASSPRGTDNQPQHF. As DNA, the CDR3 is TGTGCCAGCAGCCCCCGGGGCACGGACAATCAGCCCCAGCATTTT.

The chain employs TRBV7-6 and TRBJ1-1, with D uncertain. V lost 5 bases to trimming and J lost 8 bases, with 12 bases between them. The CDR3 spans 12 residues. Looked up from germline, CDR1 is SGHVS and CDR2 is FNYEAQ. The DNA for the CDR3 is TGTGCCAGCAGCCCCCGGGCGGAAGAAGCTTTCTTT. As protein: CASSPRAEEAFF.

This clone turned up a few times. The chain carries TRBV19 and TRBJ2-7; D tentatively fits TRBD1 or TRBD2 (5 bases each). Germline V lookup: CDR1 LNHDA, CDR2 SQIVND (reference sequence). The germline V and J ends were trimmed by 5 bases and 3 bases, with 17 bases remaining between them. CDR3 length: 15 residues. CDR3 bases: TGTGCCAGTAGTCCCCATCTCGGGGCCTACTACGAGCAGTACTTC. It specifies CASSPHLGAYYEQYF.

The rearrangement joins TRBV19 to TRBJ2-1; 9 bases are shared with TRBD2. The CDR3 loop spans 17 amino acids. V shed 3 bases, J shed 0 bases, and the junction held 6 bases outside the gene matches. Germline assignment: CDR1 LNHDA and CDR2 SQIVND (reference sequence). In nucleotides, the CDR3 is TGTGCCAGTAGTATGACTAGCGGTAGAAGCTCCTACAATGAGCAGTTCTTC. Translated: CASSMTSGRSSYNEQFF.

This clone appeared once. This sequence joins TRBV7-9 and TRBJ2-5; D gene unclear. The CDR3 runs to 15 residues. V gave up 1 base and J gave up 2 bases, with 11 bases separating them. Per germline, CDR1 SEHNR and CDR2 FQNEAQ (reference sequence). The CDR3 DNA is TGTGCCAGCAGCTTAGGCGTCTTACCACAAGAGACCCAGTACTTC. It specifies CASSLGVLPQETQYF.

The chain couples TRBV5-1 to TRBJ2-3; no clear D gene. V was clipped by 2 bases and J by 0 bases, with 4 bases between them. The CDR3 loop spans 13 amino acids. Germline V CDR1 and CDR2: SGHRS, YFSETQ. CDR3 sequence: CASSLRSTDTQYF. DNA for the CDR3: TGCGCCAGCAGCTTAAGGAGCACAGATACGCAGTATTTT. The full variable domain, its missing parts supplied by reference TRBV5-1 and TRBJ2-3, is KAGVTQTPRYLIKTRGQQVTLSCSPISGHRSVSWYQQTPGQGLQFLFEYFSETQRNKGNFPGRFSGRQFSNSRSEMNVSTLELGDSALYLCASSLRSTDTQYFGPGTRLTVL.

The chain uses TRBV30 and TRBJ1-1, with 10 bases identical to TRBD1. In germline, CDR1 is GTSNPN, CDR2 SVGIG (reference sequence). J gave up 0 bases and V 6 bases, and 10 bases lay outside the gene matches. The CDR3 spans 16 residues. CDR3 in amino acids: CACKPTGQGMNTEAFF. The CDR3 DNA reads as TGTGCCTGCAAACCTACGGGACAGGGGATGAACACTGAAGCTTTCTTT.

The gene calls are TRBV5-1 and TRBJ2-7, with 8 nucleotides matching TRBD2. V lost 2 bases and J lost 2; bases outside the gene matches: 9. Germline V gene data show CDR1 as SGHRS and CDR2 as YFSETQ. The CDR3 runs to 16 residues. The DNA for the CDR3 is TGCGCCAGCAGCTTACGGGATAGCGGGACGACCTACGAGCAGTACTTC. Protein sequence: CASSLRDSGTTYEQYF.

The chain couples TRBV29-1 to TRBJ2-1; 9 bases line up with TRBD2. From germline, CDR1 is SQVTM and CDR2 ANQGSEA. Germline trimming cut 4 bases from V and 1 base from J; bases unmatched to any gene: 8. The length of the CDR3 is 16 residues. CDR3 protein: CSVVGSGRMSYNEQFF. CDR3 DNA sequence: TGCAGCGTTGTAGGAAGCGGGAGGATGTCCTACAATGAGCAGTTCTTC.

CDR3 nucleotides: TGTGCCAGCAGCTTAGCGATGGGTACTAGCGCCTACAATGAGCAGTTCTTC. Translation: CASSLAMGTSAYNEQFF. The chain employs TRBV7-8 and TRBJ2-1; 7 bases line up with TRBD2. With 0 bases clipped from V and 2 bases from J, the junction kept 7 bases outside the gene matches. The CDR3 totals 17 residues. Germline V gene data show CDR1 as SGHVS and CDR2 as FQNEAQ.

This chain uses TRBV9 with TRBJ1-1; tentatively, D is TRBD1 (5 bases). V lost 0 bases to trimming and J lost 3 bases, with 9 bases between them. Germline values: CDR1 SGDLS, CDR2 YYNGEE. This CDR3 has 14 amino acids. The CDR3 DNA sequence: TGTGCCAGCAGCGTAGATCCCAGGGACACTGAAGCTTTCTTT. This sequence encodes CASSVDPRDTEAFF.